A selection of T cell receptor beta chains follows, all from one sample in a study of CD8 T cells in Susac syndrome. Each CDR3 protein gets one entry after TCRdb re-called the immunoSEQ multiplex PCR reads with MiXCR. Of around 230,000 distinct CDR3 sequences in the sample, about 95% were seen once. The sequencing input was CD4+ T cells from PBMCs. The receptor source for this set is a human donor with Susac syndrome. Each CDR3 is given with its conserved first and last residue. D genes are given only for firm matches. Clone size, where shown, is once, few, many, or a class for clones that have expanded.

D gene: .; J gene: TRBJ1-5; V gene: TRBV3-1; clone size: .; CDR3 protein: CASSQAGTYSNQPQHF; CDR3 DNA: TGTGCCAGCAGCCAAGCTGGGACCTATAGCAATCAGCCCCAGCATTTT
D gene: .; J gene: TRBJ1-1; V gene: TRBV15; clone size: .; CDR3 protein: CATSRDLMNTEAFF; CDR3 DNA: TGTGCCACCAGCAGAGATCTTATGAACACTGAAGCTTTCTTT
D gene: .; J gene: TRBJ2-1; V gene: TRBV6-5; clone size: .; CDR3 protein: CASSYLERGEQFF; CDR3 DNA: TGTGCCAGCAGTTACCTCGAGAGAGGTGAGCAGTTCTTC
D gene: TRBD1; J gene: TRBJ1-1; V gene: TRBV5-4; clone size: .; CDR3 protein: CASSSGTALNTEAFF; CDR3 DNA: TGTGCCAGCAGCTCGGGGACAGCGTTGAACACTGAAGCTTTCTTT
D gene: TRBD1; J gene: TRBJ2-5; V gene: TRBV9; clone size: .; CDR3 protein: CASSVRDREETQYF; CDR3 DNA: TGTGCCAGCAGCGTCCGGGACAGGGAAGAGACCCAGTACTTC
D gene: .; J gene: TRBJ2-1; V gene: TRBV30; clone size: .; CDR3 protein: CASISYEQFF; CDR3 DNA: TGTGCCTCTATTAGCTATGAGCAGTTCTTC
D gene: TRBD2; J gene: TRBJ2-3; V gene: TRBV7-9; clone size: .; CDR3 protein: CASSRGLAGEYF; CDR3 DNA: TGTGCCAGCAGCCGCGGACTAGCGGGAGAGTATTTT
D gene: .; J gene: TRBJ2-1; V gene: TRBV30; clone size: .; CDR3 protein: CAWSVSGGSYNEQFF; CDR3 DNA: TGTGCCTGGAGTGTATCAGGCGGGTCCTACAATGAGCAGTTCTTC
D gene: .; J gene: TRBJ2-5; V gene: TRBV15; clone size: .; CDR3 protein: CATSRDRGRAKETQYF; CDR3 DNA: TGTGCCACCAGCAGAGATCGAGGGCGGGCCAAAGAGACCCAGTACTTC
D gene: .; J gene: TRBJ2-2; V gene: TRBV11-3; clone size: .; CDR3 protein: CASSPRRSDAGELFF; CDR3 DNA: TGTGCCAGCAGCCCCAGGAGGAGTGACGCCGGGGAGCTGTTTTTT
D gene: TRBD2; J gene: TRBJ2-3; V gene: TRBV4-1; clone size: .; CDR3 protein: CASSQVTTAGGCTDTQYF; CDR3 DNA: TGCGCCAGCAGCCAAGTAACCACGGCGGGAGGGTGTACAGATACGCAGTATTTT
D gene: TRBD2; J gene: TRBJ2-5; V gene: TRBV18; clone size: .; CDR3 protein: CASSPLTSGQETQYF; CDR3 DNA: TGTGCCAGCTCACCATTGACTAGCGGCCAAGAGACCCAGTACTTC
D gene: .; J gene: TRBJ2-3; V gene: TRBV2; clone size: .; CDR3 protein: CASSTSYTQYF; CDR3 DNA: TGTGCCAGCAGTACTAGCTATACGCAGTATTTT
D gene: .; J gene: TRBJ1-5; V gene: TRBV27; clone size: .; CDR3 protein: CASSYTPDQPQHF; CDR3 DNA: TGTGCCAGCAGTTACACACCAGATCAGCCCCAGCATTTT
D gene: .; J gene: TRBJ2-3; V gene: TRBV30; clone size: .; CDR3 protein: CAWGRKSTDTQYF; CDR3 DNA: TGTGCCTGGGGACGTAAGAGCACAGATACGCAGTATTTT
D gene: TRBD2; J gene: TRBJ2-3; V gene: TRBV20-1; clone size: .; CDR3 protein: CSAAPSGREVTQYF; CDR3 DNA: TGCAGTGCCGCCCCTAGCGGGAGAGAAGTGACGCAGTATTTT
D gene: .; J gene: TRBJ2-1; V gene: TRBV19; clone size: .; CDR3 protein: CASSIVGQKNEQFF; CDR3 DNA: TGTGCCAGTAGTATAGTCGGACAGAAGAATGAGCAGTTCTTC
D gene: .; J gene: TRBJ2-6; V gene: TRBV25-1; clone size: .; CDR3 protein: CASRPHGANVLTF; CDR3 DNA: TGTGCCAGCAGGCCTCATGGGGCCAACGTCCTGACTTTC
D gene: .; J gene: TRBJ2-7; V gene: TRBV20-1; clone size: .; CDR3 protein: CSASDRKYEQYF; CDR3 DNA: TGCAGTGCTAGTGACAGGAAGTACGAGCAGTACTTC
D gene: .; J gene: TRBJ2-7; V gene: TRBV20-1; clone size: .; CDR3 protein: CSASGRWGSGYEQYF; CDR3 DNA: TGCAGTGCTAGTGGTCGGTGGGGTAGCGGCTACGAGCAGTACTTC
D gene: .; J gene: TRBJ1-2; V gene: TRBV6-5; clone size: .; CDR3 protein: CASRDLHASRGYTF; CDR3 DNA: TGTGCCAGCCGTGATTTGCACGCGTCGAGGGGCTACACCTTC
D gene: .; J gene: TRBJ1-5; V gene: TRBV3-1; clone size: .; CDR3 protein: CASSSGFSNQPQHF; CDR3 DNA: TGTGCCAGCAGCTCCGGTTTTAGCAATCAGCCCCAGCATTTT
D gene: .; J gene: TRBJ2-7; V gene: TRBV12-3/TRBV12-4; clone size: .; CDR3 protein: CASSLTGWEQYF; CDR3 DNA: TGTGCCAGCAGTTTAACTGGGTGGGAGCAGTACTTC
D gene: TRBD1; J gene: TRBJ1-2; V gene: TRBV29-1; clone size: .; CDR3 protein: CSVGQGGQGYTF; CDR3 DNA: TGCAGCGTCGGACAGGGGGGACAGGGCTACACCTTC
D gene: TRBD1; J gene: TRBJ1-2; V gene: TRBV3-1; clone size: .; CDR3 protein: CASSQEQQGYGYTF; CDR3 DNA: TGTGCCAGCAGCCAAGAACAACAGGGGTACGGCTACACCTTC
D gene: .; J gene: TRBJ1-1; V gene: TRBV5-1; clone size: .; CDR3 protein: CASSLDSSRTEAFF; CDR3 DNA: TGCGCCAGCAGCTTGGACTCCTCAAGGACTGAAGCTTTCTTT
D gene: .; J gene: TRBJ2-2; V gene: TRBV4-2; clone size: .; CDR3 protein: CASSQDGNPTGELFF; CDR3 DNA: TGTGCCAGCAGCCAAGATGGAAATCCCACCGGGGAGCTGTTTTTT
D gene: .; J gene: TRBJ1-5; V gene: TRBV20-1; clone size: once; CDR3 protein: CSARSRGNQPQHF; CDR3 DNA: TGCAGTGCCCGTAGTCGGGGCAATCAGCCCCAGCATTTT
D gene: .; J gene: TRBJ1-2; V gene: TRBV9; clone size: .; CDR3 protein: CASSVGGGDYGYTF; CDR3 DNA: TGTGCCAGCAGCGTAGGGGGGGGAGACTATGGCTACACCTTC
D gene: .; J gene: TRBJ2-1; V gene: TRBV5-1; clone size: .; CDR3 protein: CASSFVSASSYNEQFF; CDR3 DNA: TGCGCCAGCAGTTTCGTTAGCGCAAGCTCCTACAATGAGCAGTTCTTC
D gene: .; J gene: TRBJ2-6; V gene: TRBV12-3/TRBV12-4; clone size: .; CDR3 protein: CASSLPGTGANVLTF; CDR3 DNA: TGTGCCAGCAGTTTACCAGGGACTGGGGCCAACGTCCTGACTTTC
D gene: .; J gene: TRBJ1-1; V gene: TRBV29-1; clone size: .; CDR3 protein: CSVYREAVAEAFF; CDR3 DNA: TGCAGCGTTTACAGGGAAGCCGTGGCTGAAGCTTTCTTT
D gene: .; J gene: TRBJ1-2; V gene: TRBV25-1; clone size: .; CDR3 protein: CANTSDGTNYGYTF; CDR3 DNA: TGTGCCAACACCTCGGACGGAACTAACTATGGCTACACCTTC
D gene: TRBD2; J gene: TRBJ2-7; V gene: TRBV4-1; clone size: .; CDR3 protein: CASSQDFRLAGAYEQYF; CDR3 DNA: TGCGCCAGCAGCCAAGATTTTCGGCTAGCGGGAGCTTACGAGCAGTACTTC
D gene: TRBD2; J gene: TRBJ2-5; V gene: TRBV15; clone size: .; CDR3 protein: CATNPLLAGEKTQYF; CDR3 DNA: TGTGCCACCAACCCACTACTAGCGGGAGAGAAGACCCAGTACTTC
D gene: .; J gene: TRBJ1-1; V gene: TRBV6-2/TRBV6-3; clone size: .; CDR3 protein: CATQPAAATEAFF; CDR3 DNA: TGTGCCACCCAACCAGCAGCCGCCACTGAAGCTTTCTTT
D gene: .; J gene: TRBJ1-1; V gene: TRBV28; clone size: .; CDR3 protein: CASSRKYLNTEAFF; CDR3 DNA: TGTGCCAGCAGCCGCAAGTATCTGAACACTGAAGCTTTCTTT
D gene: .; J gene: TRBJ1-1; V gene: TRBV30; clone size: .; CDR3 protein: CAWSRGRNTEAFF; CDR3 DNA: TGTGCCTGGAGTCGGGGGAGGAACACTGAAGCTTTCTTT
D gene: .; J gene: TRBJ2-7; V gene: TRBV12-3/TRBV12-4; clone size: .; CDR3 protein: CASSSPGPPPREQYF; CDR3 DNA: TGTGCCAGCAGTTCTCCGGGCCCACCCCCACGGGAGCAGTACTTC
D gene: .; J gene: TRBJ2-2; V gene: TRBV7-3; clone size: .; CDR3 protein: CASSPQTTPTGELFF; CDR3 DNA: TGTGCCAGCAGCCCCCAGACTACCCCGACCGGGGAGCTGTTTTTT
D gene: .; J gene: TRBJ2-2; V gene: TRBV30; clone size: .; CDR3 protein: CAWSGLSAGELFF; CDR3 DNA: TGTGCCTGGAGTGGGCTATCCGCCGGGGAGCTGTTTTTT
D gene: .; J gene: TRBJ2-7; V gene: TRBV6-5; clone size: .; CDR3 protein: CASRSPYTYEQYF; CDR3 DNA: TGTGCCAGCAGGAGTCCATACACCTACGAGCAGTACTTC
D gene: .; J gene: TRBJ1-5; V gene: TRBV25-1; clone size: .; CDR3 protein: CASSGQGLTDQPQHF; CDR3 DNA: TGTGCCAGCAGTGGGCAGGGCTTAACGGATCAGCCCCAGCATTTT
D gene: .; J gene: TRBJ2-7; V gene: TRBV29-1; clone size: .; CDR3 protein: CSVEIPGRGYEQYF; CDR3 DNA: TGCAGCGTTGAAATACCGGGGCGGGGATACGAGCAGTACTTC
D gene: .; J gene: TRBJ1-2; V gene: TRBV28; clone size: .; CDR3 protein: CANPGRGYGYTF; CDR3 DNA: TGTGCCAACCCGGGACGGGGCTATGGCTACACCTTC
D gene: .; J gene: TRBJ1-2; V gene: TRBV4-1; clone size: .; CDR3 protein: CASSQDSGSSYGYTF; CDR3 DNA: TGCGCCAGCAGCCAAGATTCAGGGAGTTCCTATGGCTACACCTTC
D gene: TRBD2; J gene: TRBJ2-7; V gene: TRBV5-4; clone size: .; CDR3 protein: CASSSLKREPPLYEQYF; CDR3 DNA: TGTGCCAGCAGCTCTCTCAAGCGGGAACCGCCCCTCTACGAGCAGTACTTC
D gene: .; J gene: TRBJ2-6; V gene: TRBV4-1; clone size: once; CDR3 protein: CASTEVGVSGANVLTF; CDR3 DNA: TGCGCCAGCACTGAAGTGGGGGTCTCTGGGGCCAACGTCCTGACTTTC
D gene: TRBD2; J gene: TRBJ2-7; V gene: TRBV12-3/TRBV12-4; clone size: .; CDR3 protein: CASNLAPTSTHEQYF; CDR3 DNA: TGTGCCAGCAATTTAGCCCCGACTAGCACCCACGAGCAGTACTTC
D gene: .; J gene: TRBJ2-1; V gene: TRBV5-1; clone size: .; CDR3 protein: CASSPDGTDVDEQFF; CDR3 DNA: TGCGCCAGCAGCCCGGATGGGACCGATGTGGATGAGCAGTTCTTC
D gene: TRBD2; J gene: TRBJ2-7; V gene: TRBV28; clone size: .; CDR3 protein: CASRAGGSSYEQYF; CDR3 DNA: TGTGCCAGCCGAGCGGGCGGGAGCTCCTACGAGCAGTACTTC